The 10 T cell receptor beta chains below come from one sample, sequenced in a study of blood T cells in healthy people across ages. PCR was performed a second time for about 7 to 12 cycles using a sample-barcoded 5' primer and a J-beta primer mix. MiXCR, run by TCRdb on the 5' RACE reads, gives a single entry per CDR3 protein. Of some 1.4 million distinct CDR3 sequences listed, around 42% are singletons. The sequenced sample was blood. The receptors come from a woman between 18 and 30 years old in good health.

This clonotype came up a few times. The CDR3: CASSFQLETGPSQPQHF. In DNA, the CDR3 is TGTGCCAGCAGTTTCCAGCTTGAGACAGGCCCCAGTCAGCCCCAGCATTTT. The J gene is TRBJ1-5, the V gene TRBV12-3 or TRBV12-4; D possibly corresponds to TRBD1 (6 bases). The CDR3 contains 17 residues. Trimming pared 3 bases from V and 6 bases from J, leaving 21 bases between.

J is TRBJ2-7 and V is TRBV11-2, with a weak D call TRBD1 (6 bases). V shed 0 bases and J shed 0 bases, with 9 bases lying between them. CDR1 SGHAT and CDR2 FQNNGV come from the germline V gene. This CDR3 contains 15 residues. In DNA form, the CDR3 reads TGTGCCAGCAGCTTAGATCAGGGGTTCTCCTACGAGCAGTACTTC. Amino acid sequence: CASSLDQGFSYEQYF.

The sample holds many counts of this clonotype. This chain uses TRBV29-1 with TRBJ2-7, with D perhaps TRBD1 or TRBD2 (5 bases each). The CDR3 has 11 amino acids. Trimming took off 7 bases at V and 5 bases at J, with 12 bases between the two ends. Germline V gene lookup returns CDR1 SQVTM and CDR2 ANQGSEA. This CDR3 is CSARGADEQYF. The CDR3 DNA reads TGCAGCGCCCGAGGGGCTGACGAGCAGTACTTC.

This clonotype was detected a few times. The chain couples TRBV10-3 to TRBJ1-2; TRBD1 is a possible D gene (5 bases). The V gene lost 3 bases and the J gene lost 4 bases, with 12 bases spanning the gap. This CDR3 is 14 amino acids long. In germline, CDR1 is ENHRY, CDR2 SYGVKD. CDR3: CAISDFDSSYGYTF. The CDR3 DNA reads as TGTGCCATCAGTGACTTCGACAGTAGCTATGGCTACACCTTC.

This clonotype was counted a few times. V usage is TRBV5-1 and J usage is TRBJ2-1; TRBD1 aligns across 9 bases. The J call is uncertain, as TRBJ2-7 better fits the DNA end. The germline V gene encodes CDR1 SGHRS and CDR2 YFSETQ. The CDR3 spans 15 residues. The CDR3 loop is CASSFGTGPYNEQYF. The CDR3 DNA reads TGCGCCAGCAGCTTCGGGACAGGGCCATACAATGAGCAGTACTTC.

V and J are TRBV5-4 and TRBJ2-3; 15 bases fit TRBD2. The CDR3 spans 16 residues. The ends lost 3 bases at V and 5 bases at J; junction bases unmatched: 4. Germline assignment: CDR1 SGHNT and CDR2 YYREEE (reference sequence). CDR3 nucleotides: TGTGCCAGCAGCTCGGGACTAGCGGGGGGAGAAGATACGCAGTATTTT. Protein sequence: CASSSGLAGGEDTQYF.

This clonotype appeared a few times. The CDR3, as DNA: TGTGCCAGCAGATGGGGGGGAAACTATGGCTACACCTTC. Its protein product is CASRWGGNYGYTF. The chain links TRBV28 to TRBJ1-2, with TRBD1 as a possible D gene (5 bases). Germline V CDR1 and CDR2: MDHEN, SYDVKM. This CDR3 region has 13 residues. The V end lost 6 bases, the J end lost 2 bases, and 10 bases lay between the germline ends.

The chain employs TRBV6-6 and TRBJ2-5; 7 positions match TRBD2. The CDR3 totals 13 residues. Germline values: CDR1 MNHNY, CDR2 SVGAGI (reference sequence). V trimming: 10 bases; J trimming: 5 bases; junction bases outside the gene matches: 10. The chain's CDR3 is CATTGTNIETQYF. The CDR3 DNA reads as TGTGCCACGACCGGGACTAATATCGAGACCCAGTACTTC.

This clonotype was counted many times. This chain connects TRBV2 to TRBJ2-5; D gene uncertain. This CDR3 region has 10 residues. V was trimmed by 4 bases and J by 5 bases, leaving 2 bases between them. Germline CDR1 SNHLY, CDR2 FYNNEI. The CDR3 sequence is CASSGETQYF. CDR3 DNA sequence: TGTGCCAGCAGTGGGGAGACCCAGTACTTC.

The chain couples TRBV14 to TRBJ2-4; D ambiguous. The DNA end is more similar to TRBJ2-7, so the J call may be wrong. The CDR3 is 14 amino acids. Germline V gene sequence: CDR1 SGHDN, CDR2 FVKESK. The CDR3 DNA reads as TGTGCCAGCAGCCATGGCAGTCCCCCCTACGAGCAGTACTTC. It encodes CASSHGSPPYEQYF.